This entry describes one TCR beta chain. What it binds is not known. This sample is drawn from a study of cytomegalovirus exposure and HLA in healthy donors. Findings and limits, study-wide: An Asian-associated ancestry cluster reportedly showed fewer N-insertions than the approximately 690-donor mean in a later analysis.

The CDR3 is 15 amino acids. V shed 4 bases, J shed 2 bases, and the junction held 8 bases outside the gene matches. The germline V gene has CDR1 KGHSH and CDR2 LQKENI. Primers for the PCR totalled 60 Vbeta and 13 Jbeta. TCRdb's table, derived via immunoSEQ multiplex PCR, lists solely in-frame clones and lacks some. This table has roughly 200,000 clones, approximately 79% appearing once. The chain links TRBV18 to TRBJ2-7; 7 bases fit TRBD1. This receptor was obtained from a man in his forties or fifties in good health and CMV-seronegative. The sample consisted of PBMCs. In DNA form, the CDR3 reads TGTGCCAGCTCACGCCCGGGGACAGCAGCCTACGAGCAGTACTTC. Amino acid sequence: CASSRPGTAAYEQYF.